This T cell receptor (beta chain) was identified in a study of CD8 T cells in Susac syndrome. Random hexamers primed reverse transcription of about 0.5 to 1 ug RNA. Amplification of TCR beta CDR3 by immunoSEQ multiplex PCR spanned 54 Vbeta and 13 Jbeta. TCRdb fed the immunoSEQ multiplex PCR reads into MiXCR, producing one record per CDR3 protein. The sample lists 100,000 to 150,000 distinct CDR3 sequences, 94% seen once, with around 0.12% in the top ten. Germline CDR1 reads LGHDT; CDR2 reads YNNKEL (reference sequence). The length of the CDR3 is 16 residues. V gave up 5 bases and J gave up 5 bases, with 22 bases separating them. CD8+ and CD4+ blood T cells underwent TCR beta sequencing. Through negative isolation, CD4+ and CD8+ T cells were obtained, while TEMRA cells were enriched using FACS.

This chain uses TRBV3-1 with TRBJ2-7; D is tentatively TRBD1 or TRBD2 (7 bases each). The sample was CD4+ T cells from PBMCs. This TCR came from a human donor with multiple sclerosis. The CDR3 bases are TGTGCCAGCAGCGAAGGGGGCGGGAGAGTGGCCGACGAGCAGTACTTC. Amino acids: CASSEGGGRVADEQYF.